This T cell receptor beta chain was sequenced for a study of blood T cell repertoires in COVID-19. Turning to the study itself: T cells, B-cell-depleted T cells, or PBMCs provided the cDNA or gDNA that served as material.

This table comes from immunoSEQ multiplex PCR, and its TCRdb copy is limited to in-frame clones, with some not included. The sample shows fewer than 35,000 clones, roughly 87% of them seen only once. The clonotype was recovered from a man aged 45 to 65 with active or convalescent COVID-19. Sample: peripheral blood.

The CDR3: CASSFFREVSDTQYF. The DNA for the CDR3 is TGTGCCAGCAGCTTCTTTCGTGAGGTTTCAGATACGCAGTATTTT. V usage is TRBV5-6 and J usage is TRBJ2-3; D gene unclear. Looked up from germline, CDR1 is SGHDT and CDR2 is YYEEEE. CDR3 length: 15 amino acids. Trimming removed 2 bases from V and 4 bases from J, with 14 bases in between. Supplemented by reference TRBV5-6 and TRBJ2-3, the full variable domain reads DAGVTQSPTHLIKTRGQQVTLRCSPKSGHDTVSWYQQALGQGPQFIFQYYEEEERQRGNFPDRFSGHQFPNYSSELNVNALLLGDSALYLCASSFFREVSDTQYFGPGTRLTVL.